The present entry profiles one TCR beta chain with its context. The antigen remains undetermined. The CDR3 spans 15 residues. Germline CDR1 and CDR2: SGHKS and YYEKEE (reference sequence). V lost 2 bases to trimming and J lost 0 bases, with 9 bases between them. The PCR contained 60 Vbeta and 13 Jbeta primers. The table came from immunoSEQ multiplex PCR; TCRdb's copy has only in-frame clones and leaves some out. The sample contains about 190,000 clones, about 77% of which appear only once. The entry originates in a study of cytomegalovirus exposure and HLA in healthy donors. Overall study: Findings of an earlier analysis included some 120 million unique TCR beta sequences from roughly 200 million T cells. Genotyping of 398 donors showed that about 79% belonged to the Caucasian-associated ancestry cluster.

Overall study results and limits: Most of the CMV-associated TCR beta chains (in a later analysis) appeared to be HLA-restricted. Reported performance of the classifier showed diagnosis of cytomegalovirus status with high specificity and sensitivity.

The chain uses TRBV5-5 and TRBJ1-3; D remains unclear. The receptor was derived from a woman between 25 and 40 years old in good health and CMV-seropositive. Sequenced input: PBMCs. The CDR3 DNA reads as TGTGCCAGCAGCTTCAGTGGCAGCTCTGGAAACACCATATATTTT. Translating gives CASSFSGSSGNTIYF. The full variable domain, with the rest looked up from reference TRBV5-5 and TRBJ1-3, is DAGVTQSPTHLIKTRGQQVTLRCSPISGHKSVSWYQQVLGQGPQFIFQYYEKEERGRGNFPDRFSARQFPNYSSELNVNALLLGDSALYLCASSFSGSSGNTIYFGEGSWLTVV.